A single sample is the source of the 18 T cell receptor beta chains below, sequenced in a study of immune cell composition in non-small cell lung cancer. The normal lung sample lay at least 3 cm, and maximally far, from the tumour. The protocol was immunoSEQ multiplex PCR, while the TCRdb copy is restricted to in-frame clones and leaves out a portion. The table lists 4,500 to 5,500 clones, around 70% of them singletons. Sequences were obtained from non-adjacent lung tissue. The receptors shown here come from a human donor with non-small cell lung cancer.

The gene calls are TRBV2 and TRBJ2-3; 7 positions agree with TRBD1. CDR3 length: 15 amino acids. The ends lost 6 bases at V and 3 bases at J; junction bases unmatched: 9. The germline CDR1 and CDR2 sequences are SNHLY and FYNNEI. The CDR3, as DNA: TGTGCCAGCAGGCCCGACAGGGTTGGTACAGATACGCAGTATTTT. This codes for CASRPDRVGTDTQYF.

This clone was seen only a few times. The V call is TRBV5-1, the J call TRBJ2-3; D is undetermined. The CDR3 loop spans 13 amino acids. V lost 4 bases, J lost 4 bases, and 10 bases lay in between. The germline V gene encodes CDR1 SGHRS and CDR2 YFSETQ. CDR3 sequence: CASSPARSDTQYF. For the CDR3, the DNA is TGCGCCAGCAGCCCCGCGAGATCAGATACGCAGTATTTT.

The rearrangement uses TRBV11-2 and TRBJ2-3; 10 bases are shared with TRBD2. V was clipped by 5 bases and J by 1 base; unmatched bases: 6. Germline V gives CDR1 SGHAT, CDR2 FQNNGV. This CDR3 has 16 amino acids. The CDR3 spells CASSLQRGGGTDTQYF. The CDR3 DNA reads as TGTGCCAGCAGCCTCCAGCGGGGGGGAGGCACAGATACGCAGTATTTT.

The chain is built from TRBV7-9 and TRBJ2-7; D is possibly TRBD1 (6 bases). Germline lookup yields CDR1 SEHNR and CDR2 FQNEAQ (reference sequence). Trimming took off 1 base at V and 3 bases at J, with 13 bases between the two ends. The CDR3 covers 15 residues. The CDR3 DNA reads as TGTGCCAGCAGCTTAGGTCCAGGGGCCAGCTACGAGCAGTACTTC. Residues: CASSLGPGASYEQYF.

The V call is TRBV18, the J call TRBJ2-1; 9 nucleotides agree with TRBD2. The V gene's germline CDR1 is KGHSH and CDR2 LQKENI. The CDR3 totals 15 residues. Trimming took 5 bases from V and 9 from J; bases not matched to a gene: 11. The CDR3 here is CASSSGLAGPTEQFF. DNA for the CDR3: TGTGCCAGCTCATCGGGACTAGCAGGGCCCACTGAGCAGTTCTTC. The full variable domain, in which reference TRBV18 and TRBJ2-1 provide the parts outside the CDR3, is NAGVMQNPRHLVRRRGQEARLRCSPMKGHSHVYWYRQLPEEGLKFMVYLQKENIIDESGMPKERFSAEFPKEGPSILRIQQVVRGDSAAYFCASSSGLAGPTEQFFGPGTRLTVL.

This clone was recorded a few times. The rearrangement links TRBV5-5 to TRBJ1-5; D call uncertain. Germline CDR1 is SGHKS and CDR2 is YYEKEE (reference sequence). CDR3 length: 14 amino acids. Trimming took off 0 bases at V and 0 bases at J, with 4 bases between the two ends. The CDR3 sequence: CASSLVNSNQPQHF. Written as DNA, the CDR3 is TGTGCCAGCAGCTTGGTAAATAGCAATCAGCCCCAGCATTTT.

The V gene is TRBV6-6, the J gene TRBJ1-4; TRBD1 might be the D (6 bases). Germline V gene lookup returns CDR1 MNHNY and CDR2 SVGAGI (reference sequence). Trimming removed 8 bases at V and 6 bases at J, with 16 bases between. This CDR3 comprises 14 residues. CDR3 sequence reads: CASLEIGGDEKLFF. The CDR3 DNA reads TGTGCCAGCTTAGAAATTGGGGGCGATGAAAAACTGTTTTTT.

By share of the sample, this clone is large. The V and J genes are TRBV6-5 and TRBJ1-3; D is uncertain. This CDR3 is 16 amino acids long. CDR1 and CDR2 (germline): MNHEY, SVGAGI. The V gene lost 2 bases and the J gene lost 0 bases, with 11 bases spanning the gap. The CDR3 coding sequence is TGTGCCAGCAGTTACCGTCGCTTAGACTCTGGAAACACCATATATTTT. Protein sequence: CASSYRRLDSGNTIYF.

The chain recombines TRBV5-1 with TRBJ2-1; TRBD1 aligns across 9 bases. The germline V gene encodes CDR1 SGHRS and CDR2 YFSETQ. V was pared by 0 bases and J by 8 bases, with 9 bases of the junction left unmatched. CDR3 length: 16 amino acids. The CDR3 bases are TGCGCCAGCAGCTTGGCCGAAGGGACAGGGATCGATGAGCAGTTCTTC. It is translated as CASSLAEGTGIDEQFF.

The chain couples TRBV7-9 to TRBJ1-1; D gene ambiguous. The CDR3 is 10 amino acids. The V gene lost 5 bases and the J gene lost 8 bases, with 6 bases spanning the gap. CDR1 is SEHNR, CDR2 FQNEAQ, per germline (reference sequence). CDR3 loop: CASSEHEAFF. In DNA form, the CDR3 reads TGTGCCAGCAGCGAACACGAAGCTTTCTTT.

The chain couples TRBV1 to TRBJ1-2; TRBD1 is taken as the D call from the table, unchecked against the DNA. TRBV1 is given as a pseudogene. This CDR3 has 15 amino acids. CDR3 bases: TGCACCAGCAGCCAGTTACCGGGACAGGCGGGGGGCTACACCTTC. Amino acid sequence: CTSSQLPGQAGGYTF.

The J gene is TRBJ2-1, the V gene TRBV7-3; D might be TRBD1 (6 bases). The CDR3 extends over 12 amino acids. Germline V gene data show CDR1 as SGHTA and CDR2 as FQGTGA. V gave up 5 bases and J gave up 9 bases, with 11 bases separating them. This chain's CDR3 is CASSLQGAEQFF. As DNA, the CDR3 is TGTGCCAGCAGCCTACAGGGAGCTGAGCAGTTCTTC. Variable domain in full (rest from reference TRBV7-3 and TRBJ2-1): GAGVSQTPSNKVTEKGKYVELRCDPISGHTALYWYRQSLGQGPEFLIYFQGTGAADDSGLPNDRFFAVRPEGSVSTLKIQRTERGDSAVYLCASSLQGAEQFFGPGTRLTVL.

J is TRBJ1-2 and V is TRBV5-1; D not resolved. Trimming took 2 bases from V and 1 from J, leaving 6 bases between them. The germline gives CDR1 SGHRS, CDR2 YFSETQ. This CDR3 comprises 13 residues. The CDR3 bases are TGCGCCAGCAGCTTAGACAATAACTATGGCTACACCTTC. It translates to CASSLDNNYGYTF.

The chain uses TRBV9 and TRBJ1-1; no firm D call. This CDR3 has 16 amino acids. V dropped 0 bases and J dropped 1 base, with 13 bases sitting between them. Germline values: CDR1 SGDLS, CDR2 YYNGEE. This chain's CDR3 is CASSVGFRAGNTEAFF. CDR3 in DNA: TGTGCCAGCAGCGTAGGGTTCCGGGCGGGGAACACTGAAGCTTTCTTT.

In its sample, this clone ranks as medium-sized. The chain combines TRBV5-1 with TRBJ1-4; TRBD1 matches at 7 bases. Trimming at V came to 3 bases and at J to 0 bases, leaving 5 bases not matched to a gene. This CDR3 is 16 amino acids long. Germline V gene lookup returns CDR1 SGHRS and CDR2 YFSETQ. The CDR3 bases are TGCGCCAGCAGCTGGGGACAGCCTGCAACTAATGAAAAACTGTTTTTT. Translation: CASSWGQPATNEKLFF.

The CDR3 sequence: CASSYSRNTEAFF. For the CDR3, the DNA is TGTGCCAGCAGTTACTCTAGGAACACTGAAGCTTTCTTT. The chain links TRBV6-5 to TRBJ1-1, with D uncertain. The CDR3 has 13 amino acids. The ends were cut back, 0 bases at V and 1 base at J, with 3 bases in the middle. Per the germline V gene, CDR1 is MNHEY and CDR2 is SVGAGI.

The chain has TRBV7-6 and TRBJ1-3; tentatively, D is TRBD1 (6 bases). CDR3 length: 15 residues. Trimming removed 5 bases at V and 4 bases at J, with 15 bases between. Germline V gene data show CDR1 as SGHVS and CDR2 as FNYEAQ. CDR3 sequence (DNA): TGTGCCAGCAGCCAGAGTAGGGACAAGGGAAACACCATATATTTT. It specifies CASSQSRDKGNTIYF.

This sequence joins TRBV2 and TRBJ2-7; 7 bases are a match to TRBD1. The CDR3 consists of 15 residues. Germline assignment: CDR1 SNHLY and CDR2 FYNNEI. V trimming: 7 bases; J trimming: 0 bases; junction bases outside the gene matches: 9. The chain's CDR3 is CASTRIGQASYEQYF. The CDR3 DNA follows: TGTGCCAGCACGCGAATTGGACAGGCCTCCTACGAGCAGTACTTC.